This TCR beta chain appears in the sequencing data of a study of PD-1 blockade in classical Hodgkin lymphoma. Study observations and caveats: Those patients who began receiving nivolumab less than 1 year after ASCT had lower diversity, and they were excluded. What drove the repertoire differences, possibly disease activity or prior therapy, has not been defined. Partial responders and progressors had significantly lower baseline TCR diversity.

The method was immunoSEQ multiplex PCR; TCRdb's version includes in-frame clones alone and lacks a portion of them. The table lists roughly 9,900 clones, around nine tenths of them singletons. For this clone: Its specificity is not known.

V gave up 5 bases and J gave up 0 bases, with 10 bases separating them. CDR3 size: 14 residues. Germline values: CDR1 LNHDA, CDR2 SQIVND (reference sequence). Time point denoted: cycle 4 day 1 (C4D1), after five to seven weeks of nivolumab. Each and every patient relapsed after autologous stem cell transplantation, and patients got differing brentuximab vedotin exposure. V is TRBV19 and J is TRBJ1-1; D is undetermined. The sample consisted of peripheral blood mononuclear cells (PBMCs), taken before the fourth cycle of nivolumab. This clonotype originated in a human donor with classical Hodgkin lymphoma. The CDR3 DNA sequence: TGTGCCAGTAGTGCCATTCAGGTGAACACTGAAGCTTTCTTT. Protein: CASSAIQVNTEAFF.